These 4 T cell receptor beta chains were sequenced from one sample in a study of response to subunit inactivated influenza vaccine. TCRdb reprocessed the RT-PCR reads with MiXCR, giving one entry per CDR3 protein. The sample shows hundreds of thousands of distinct CDR3 sequences, roughly 20% of them seen only once. Material: PBMCs from blood, obtained about 5 days after vaccination. The receptors shown here come from a man aged 45-60 years who received an inactivated influenza vaccine.

This chain joins TRBV15 and TRBJ2-5, with D maybe TRBD2 (5 bases). This CDR3 spans 14 amino acids. The V gene lost 4 bases and the J gene lost 4 bases, with 13 bases spanning the gap. Germline V CDR1 and CDR2: LNHNV, YYDKDF (reference sequence). The CDR3 protein is CATSTMRGRETQYF. As DNA, the CDR3 is TGTGCCACCAGCACTATGAGAGGGCGAGAGACCCAGTACTTC.

This sequence joins TRBV27 and TRBJ2-1; D is possibly TRBD1 or TRBD2 (7 bases each). Trimming took 1 base from V and 9 from J, leaving 13 bases between them. Germline CDR1 is MNHEY and CDR2 is SMNVEV (reference sequence). This CDR3 contains 14 residues. CDR3 amino acids: CASSLWEGAGEQFF. Here the CDR3 DNA reads TGTGCCAGCAGTTTATGGGAGGGGGCAGGTGAGCAGTTCTTC.

This clonotype was observed a handful of times. The chain is built from TRBV20-1 and TRBJ1-5; TRBD1 matches at 10 bases. Germline assignment: CDR1 DFQATT and CDR2 SNEGSKA (reference sequence). The ends lost 3 bases at V and 7 bases at J; junction bases unmatched: 9. The CDR3 covers 15 residues. The CDR3 DNA is TGCAGTGCTAGTTACGGGACAGGGGCACGGCAGCCCCAGCATTTT. It translates to CSASYGTGARQPQHF.

Only a few counts were recorded for this clonotype. CDR3 sequence: CASSLDQTTYEQYF. In DNA, the CDR3 is TGTGCCAGCAGTTTAGATCAGACCACCTACGAGCAGTACTTC. This chain connects TRBV12-3 or TRBV12-4 to TRBJ2-7; no clear D. This CDR3 has 14 amino acids. V was clipped by 1 base and J by 2 bases, with 9 bases between them.